This T cell receptor (beta chain) stems from a study of OX40 agonist ivuxolimab in advanced cancers. Only in-frame clones appear in the TCRdb table, and some are missing; sequencing was by immunoSEQ multiplex PCR. Among about 13,000 clones, 75% to 85% were seen once, and the ten largest hold 44%. CDR1 is SGHNT and CDR2 is YENEEA in the germline V gene. The length of the CDR3 is 17 residues. V lost 0 bases to trimming and J lost 0 bases; unmatched junction nucleotides: 4. Worth noting for this clone: Its antigen remains unknown.

Study results and limitations: Clonal expansion was among the lowest in partial responders at 0.1-3.0 mg/kg, especially CD8+.

This TCR was recovered from an adult with an advanced solid tumor such as melanoma, head and neck, liver or kidney cancer. The source was CD4+ or CD8+ T cells sorted from blood, collected in a trial of the OX40 agonist ivuxolimab. This chain uses TRBV11-3 with TRBJ2-1, with 8 bases lining up with TRBD1. CDR3 coding DNA: TGTGCCAGCAGCTTAGATCTCGGACAGGGCTCCTACAATGAGCAGTTCTTC. Protein product: CASSLDLGQGSYNEQFF.